What follows are 11 T cell receptor beta chains derived from one specimen sequenced in a study of blood T cell repertoires in COVID-19. Here immunoSEQ multiplex PCR was the method, and the copy in TCRdb shows in-frame clones only, minus some. The sample consists of about 320,000 clones, 90% of them appearing once. The specimen was PBMCs or T cells enriched from blood (not recorded which). All receptors come from a woman in her 30s who had been exposed to COVID-19.

The chain's CDR3 is CASSPGQFYSGNTIYF. CDR3 nucleotide sequence: TGTGCCAGCAGCCCCGGACAGTTTTACTCTGGAAACACCATATATTTT. This chain connects TRBV28 to TRBJ1-3; D might be TRBD1 (6 bases). The CDR3 spans 16 residues. Trimming took 6 bases from V and 0 from J, leaving 15 bases between them. Germline CDR1 MDHEN, CDR2 SYDVKM.

In nucleotides, the CDR3 is TGTGCCAGCAGCCCCTTATATGGAAACACCATATATTTT. Its protein is CASSPLYGNTIYF. This chain uses TRBV7-2 with TRBJ1-3; D unresolved. CDR1 is SGHTA and CDR2 is FQGNSA in the germline V gene. CDR3 length equals 13 residues. Trimming left V 5 bases short and J 3 bases short, with 8 bases between.

CDR3 loop: CASSQEPTMNTEAFF. CDR3 bases: TGTGCCAGCAGCCAAGAACCGACTATGAACACTGAAGCTTTCTTT. The chain joins TRBV4-2 to TRBJ1-1, with unresolved D. The length of the CDR3 is 15 residues. Per the germline V gene, CDR1 is LGHNA and CDR2 is YNFKEQ. The V and J ends lost 0 bases and 0 bases respectively, with 8 bases between them.

The V and J genes are TRBV12-2 and TRBJ2-5; TRBD2, as called in the table, went unchecked against the DNA. TRBV12-2 represents a pseudogene. The CDR3 loop spans 20 amino acids. In DNA form, the CDR3 reads TGTGCAAGTCGCTTAGTTTTCCGGCTAGCGGGGGGCCCCTGTCAAGAGACCCAGTACTTC. This translates into CASRLVFRLAGGPCQETQYF.

The CDR3 DNA sequence: TGTGCCAGCAGCTCGGGACTAGATGGCATTCAGTACTTC. Encoded protein: CASSSGLDGIQYF. The rearrangement joins TRBV11-2 to TRBJ2-4; 8 positions agree with TRBD2. CDR3 length: 13 amino acids. Trimming removed 4 bases from V and 9 bases from J; junction bases left unmatched: 5. Germline V gene data show CDR1 as SGHAT and CDR2 as FQNNGV.

This sequence joins TRBV3-1 (or the pseudogene TRBV3-2) and TRBJ2-2; a weak D match, TRBD2 (5 bases). Trimming left V 1 base short and J 4 bases short, with 7 bases between. Germline V gene data show CDR1 as LGHDT and CDR2 as YNNKEL (reference sequence). This CDR3 is built from 14 residues. The CDR3 bases are TGTGCCAGCAGCCAAGGAGGGAGCACCGGGGAGCTGTTTTTT. Translation: CASSQGGSTGELFF.

The CDR3 DNA reads as TGCGCCAGCAGCTTCCGGACTGCTAATCAGCCCCAGCATTTT. Encoded protein: CASSFRTANQPQHF. The chain links TRBV4-1 to TRBJ1-5; D unclear. The germline V gene has CDR1 MGHRA and CDR2 YSYEKL. The CDR3 loop spans 14 amino acids. V was pared by 5 bases and J by 4 bases, with 12 bases between.

As for this clone: This same CDR3 is encoded by further DNA sequences in the sample. V is TRBV5-1 and J is TRBJ2-5; 9 bases map to TRBD1. Per germline, CDR1 SGHRS and CDR2 YFSETQ. J was trimmed by 4 bases and V by 0 bases; bases with no gene match: 1. CDR3 length: 14 residues. The CDR3 reads CASSLAGQGETQYF. The DNA of the CDR3 is TGCGCCAGCAGCTTGGCGGGACAGGGAGAGACCCAGTACTTC.

This clone was seen only a few times. The CDR3 here is CASRLTSGQETQYF. The CDR3 DNA reads as TGCGCCAGCCGCCTGACTAGCGGACAAGAGACCCAGTACTTC. V gene TRBV5-1 combines with J gene TRBJ2-5, with 9 bases matching TRBD2. Trimming at V came to 7 bases and at J to 2 bases, leaving 6 bases not matched to a gene. This CDR3 spans 14 amino acids. Germline loops: CDR1 SGHRS, CDR2 YFSETQ.

The V call is TRBV5-8, the J call TRBJ2-5; D possibly corresponds to TRBD2 (5 bases). Per the germline V gene, CDR1 is SGHTS and CDR2 is YDEGEE. With 4 bases removed from V and 5 bases from J, the gap between germline ends came to 9 bases. This CDR3 comprises 12 residues. The CDR3 DNA sequence: TGTGCCAGCAGCCGAGGGAGTGAGACCCAGTACTTC. Its protein is CASSRGSETQYF.

The rearrangement joins TRBV19 to TRBJ2-2, with 10 nucleotides matching TRBD2. The CDR3 is 14 amino acids. In germline, CDR1 is LNHDA, CDR2 SQIVND (reference sequence). V was pared by 7 bases and J by 4 bases, with 3 bases of the junction left unmatched. CDR3 DNA sequence: TGTGCCAGTAAATGGACTAGCGGCACCGGGGAGCTGTTTTTT. Protein sequence: CASKWTSGTGELFF.